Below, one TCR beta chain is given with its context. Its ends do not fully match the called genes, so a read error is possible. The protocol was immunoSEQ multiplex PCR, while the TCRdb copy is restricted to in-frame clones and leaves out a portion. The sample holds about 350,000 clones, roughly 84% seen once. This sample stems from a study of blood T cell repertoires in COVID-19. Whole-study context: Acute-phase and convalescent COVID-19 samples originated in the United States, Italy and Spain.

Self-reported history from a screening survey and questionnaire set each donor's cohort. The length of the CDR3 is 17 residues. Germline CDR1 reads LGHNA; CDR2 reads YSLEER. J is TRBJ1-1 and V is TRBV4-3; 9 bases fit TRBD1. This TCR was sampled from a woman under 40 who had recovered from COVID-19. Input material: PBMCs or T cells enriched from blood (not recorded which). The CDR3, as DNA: TGCGCCAGCAGCCAAGATTCACAGGGGGCGATGAATACTGAAGCTTTCTTT. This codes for CASSQDSQGAMNTEAFF.